This record looks at one T cell receptor beta chain sequence and its context. Clones were sequenced by immunoSEQ multiplex PCR, and TCRdb holds only the in-frame ones, with some missing. The sample includes approximately 81,000 clones, about 94% seen only once; the top ten take roughly 0.36%. The CDR3 consists of 18 residues. V lost 1 base to trimming and J lost 0 bases, with 18 bases between them. CDR1 and CDR2 (germline): SGHTA, FQGNSA. This sample stems from a study of technical replicates of blood from several donors. This clonotype was sampled from a human donor in good health. Material for sequencing was T cells isolated from PBMCs. The J gene is TRBJ1-1, the V gene TRBV7-2; perhaps TRBD1 as D (6 bases). The CDR3 loop reads CASSLGWGLERMNTEAFF. CDR3 nucleotide sequence: TGTGCCAGCAGCTTAGGATGGGGGCTCGAGAGGATGAACACTGAAGCTTTCTTT.